A single TCR beta chain is shown here with its context. The record originates from a study of blood T cell repertoires in COVID-19. At the level of the study: The United States, Italy and Spain provided the acute and convalescent COVID-19 samples. T cells, B-cell-depleted T cells, or PBMCs provided the cDNA or gDNA that served as material.

CDR1 and CDR2 (germline): SGHNT, YENEEA. The V segment lost 3 bases and the J segment 3 bases; nucleotides outside the gene matches: 6. The CDR3 consists of 15 residues. The authors' processing: Reference gene primer amplification gave nucleated cell count estimates. Sequencing used immunoSEQ multiplex PCR; TCRdb keeps in-frame clones, though not all of them. V and J calls and clone size are given by that table; D and trimming were obtained from the DNA. The sample holds roughly 30,000 clones; around 87% are singletons and the top ten take around 6.2%. The sample taken for sequencing was peripheral blood. This chain links TRBV11-3 with TRBJ2-7, with TRBD1 identical over 9 bases. The sequence was collected from a human donor in a cohort sampled during active COVID-19. The DNA of the CDR3 is TGTGCCAGCAGCTTCAACCCGGGACAGGGCTACGAGCAGTACTTC. It is translated as CASSFNPGQGYEQYF.